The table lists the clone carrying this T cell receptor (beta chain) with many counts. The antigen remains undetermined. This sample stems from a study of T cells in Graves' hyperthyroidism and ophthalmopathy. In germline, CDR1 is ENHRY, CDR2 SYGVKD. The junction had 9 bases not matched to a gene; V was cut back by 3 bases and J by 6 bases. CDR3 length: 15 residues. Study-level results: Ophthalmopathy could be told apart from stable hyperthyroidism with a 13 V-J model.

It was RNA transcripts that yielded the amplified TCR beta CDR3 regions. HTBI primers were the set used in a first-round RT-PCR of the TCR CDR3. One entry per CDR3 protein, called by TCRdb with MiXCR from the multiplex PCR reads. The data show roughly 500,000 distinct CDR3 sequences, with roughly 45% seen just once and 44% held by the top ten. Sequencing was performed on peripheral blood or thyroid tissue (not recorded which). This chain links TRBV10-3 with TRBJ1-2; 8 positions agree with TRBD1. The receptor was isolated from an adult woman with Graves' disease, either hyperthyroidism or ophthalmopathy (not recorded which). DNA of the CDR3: TGTGCCATCAGTGAAAACGCAGGGGGCGCGAATGGCTACACCTTC. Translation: CAISENAGGANGYTF.